This TCR beta chain was observed in a study of blood T cells in healthy people across ages (dated by TCRdb to between 2015 and 2017). Regarding the complete study: In model experiments, roughly one uniquely barcoded TCR beta cDNA molecule per two T cells was captured by template switching. Donors were grouped into four age groups: young (average approximately 15 years), middle-aged (about 40), aged (around 66) and long-lived (about 89). Donors of different ages were randomly distributed across sequencing lanes to avoid experimental bias. The study measured age-related changes in TCR beta repertoire diversity using deep sequencing normalized with unique cDNA molecular identifiers. Two additional independent replicas of 1 million unique cDNA reads from the same blood draw were analyzed for two donors (one aged 18 to 29 and one aged 80 or older). The paper's findings and limits, for the study overall: Compared with the aged group, the long-lived group had more naive CD4+ T cells, fewer expanded clones and increased TCR diversity, a pattern suggesting age selection. As age increased, observed TCR beta diversity per million T cells dropped in a roughly linear way, and a significant reduction was already evident by age around 41. Total diversity estimates from one million sequenced T cells were considered lower bounds and underestimates. A strong correlation was found between observed TCR beta diversity and the percentage of naive T cells measured by flow cytometry. Because the CMV infection status of the donors was unknown, age-related changes in expanded clonotypes may potentially have been confounded. Conclusive comparison of naive and antigen-experienced compartments was prevented by the profiling of bulk unsorted PBMCs.

This clonotype was found many times. What this receptor recognizes is not known. No base quality information exists; no much larger clone differs at one position. The junction shows trimming of 5 bases on V and 2 bases on J, plus 19 bases between the germline ends. There are 16 amino acids in the CDR3, from cysteine to phenylalanine inclusive. Only CDR3 DNA remains: 48 bases, in frame from the first base. CDR1 SGHTA and CDR2 FQGNSA are derived from the germline V gene. Libraries were built with 5' RACE. The listed sequencing device is Illumina HiSeq 2500. A second PCR of roughly 7 to 11 cycles was performed with a sample-barcoded 5' primer and a J-beta primer mix. A unique molecular identifier was introduced onto each TCR beta cDNA molecule by a template-switch 5' adaptor carrying 12 random nucleotides. Each sample yielded at least 2.5 million CDR3-containing paired-end reads. First-strand cDNA synthesis was performed from all RNA using the Mint cDNA synthesis kit, with priming by a TRBC-specific oligonucleotide. After uracil-DNA glycosylase treatment, a first 18-cycle PCR used universal primers M1SS and BC2_uni_R on all cDNA. In the source study's methods: For normalization, 1 million high-quality reads, each with a distinct molecular identifier, were randomly selected from each sample. Instead of being binned into consensus sequences, reads with shared molecular identifiers were discarded. MiTCR, with a Q25 quality threshold and the strictest error-elimination algorithm, was used for CDR3 identification, clonotype clustering and error correction. A nonparametric unseen species model using Euler transformation provided a lower-bound estimate of total TCR beta diversity. TCRdb reran the public reads through fastp at Q25 and MiXCR, keeping productive beta chains. Identical CDR3 proteins give one entry, which carries the most common genes and DNA. The V and J calls and clone size are TCRdb's, not the authors'. The sample profile shows roughly 800,000 distinct CDR3 sequences; 58% of them were found once. 20% to 25% of the sample belongs to the ten largest clones.

The 39 donors, aged about 6 to 100 years, were systemically healthy Caucasian individuals from Russia. Around 9.9 milliliters of peripheral blood were collected from each donor into EDTA-treated Vacutainer tubes. Ficoll-Paque density-gradient centrifugation was used to isolate PBMCs, with at least 6.5 million per sample. Trizol reagent was used to extract total RNA from the PBMCs, yielding at least 6 micrograms per sample. The percentages of naive CD45RAhigh/CD27high T cells were determined by flow cytometry on a PBMC aliquot from every donor. The sequence joins TRBV7-2 to TRBJ2-7; possibly the D gene is TRBD2, per 6 matching bases. This receptor was obtained from a young man in good health. The sample was blood. Here is the DNA: TGTGCCAGCAGCCCCGCAGCTGGGCGGGGAGCCTACGAGCAGTACTTC. This is translated as CASSPAAGRGAYEQYF.